These 4 T cell receptor beta chains were all obtained from the same sample, sequenced in a study of shared clonotypes between healthy human individuals. Terminally differentiated effector memory CD45RA+ cells were left out of the naive CD8 fraction, which was CD45RO-negative and positively selected for CCR7. Sequencing used immunoSEQ multiplex PCR; TCRdb keeps in-frame clones, though not all of them. The table records roughly 1,800,000 clones, over 85% of them present only once. Sequenced material: naive CD8+ T cells sorted from blood. These receptors all come from a young man in good health.

The chain has TRBV11-2 and TRBJ2-6; D assignment may be TRBD1 or TRBD2 (5 bases each). Trimming cost V 3 bases and J 2 bases, with 5 bases left between them. This CDR3 has 14 amino acids. The germline V gene has CDR1 SGHAT and CDR2 FQNNGV. DNA for the CDR3: TGTGCCAGCAGCTTGGGGGCTGGGGCCAACGTCCTGACTTTC. Protein product: CASSLGAGANVLTF.

J is TRBJ2-7 and V is TRBV9, with 8 bases aligning to TRBD1. Germline CDR1 is SGDLS and CDR2 is YYNGEE. The CDR3 is made up of 15 amino acids. V lost 0 bases, J lost 0 bases, and 2 bases stayed unmatched. The CDR3 loop is CASSVGQGFSYEQYF. CDR3 in DNA: TGTGCCAGCAGCGTAGGACAGGGGTTCTCCTACGAGCAGTACTTC.

This clone was seen just once. This chain links TRBV13 with TRBJ2-7, with 8 positions matching TRBD2. J gave up 2 bases and V 5 bases, and 11 bases lay outside the gene matches. The CDR3 extends over 16 amino acids. In germline, CDR1 is PRHDT, CDR2 FYEKMQ (reference sequence). CDR3 residues: CASSSPRSGGPYEQYF. CDR3 nucleotides: TGTGCCAGCAGCAGCCCCCGGTCGGGGGGGCCCTACGAGCAGTACTTC.

CDR3 DNA: TGTGCCAGCAGTCGCAGGGCGAGCTCCTACAATGAGCAGTTCTTC. It yields the protein CASSRRASSYNEQFF. J is TRBJ2-1 and V is TRBV6-1, with D possibly being TRBD1 (5 bases). V was cut by 5 bases and J by 0 bases, with 11 bases left in between. The CDR3 has 15 residues. Germline CDR1 MNHNS, CDR2 SASEGT.